The T cell receptor (beta chain) under discussion was sequenced for a study of T cell responses to AZD1222 COVID-19 vaccine. Generated by immunoSEQ multiplex PCR, the TCRdb table keeps only in-frame clones and is missing some. The sample has about 97,000 clones, around 88% seen once. Comments on this clone: Its antigen is still unknown.

Whole-study results and caveats: No day 14 peak samples; only post-peak repertoires were characterized. Reportedly, close to half of spike-specific TCRs are directed against unmutated variant regions. Recipients of AZD1222 seropositive at baseline numbered only 6 or 7. Donors in the cohort were predominantly white British and more often female, and clonal diversity was possibly underestimated.

This CDR3 comprises 12 residues. The germline CDR1 and CDR2 sequences are MDHEN and SYDVKM. With 7 bases removed from V and 11 bases from J, the gap between germline ends came to 15 bases. The sequencing here drew on peripheral blood, taken on day 0 of AZD1222 vaccination. This chain links TRBV28 with TRBJ1-5; D remains unclear. The clonotype comes from an adult in good health. The CDR3 nucleotides are TGTGCCAGCACCTCGACCCCTAGGTCCCAGCATTTT. The encoded protein is CASTSTPRSQHF.